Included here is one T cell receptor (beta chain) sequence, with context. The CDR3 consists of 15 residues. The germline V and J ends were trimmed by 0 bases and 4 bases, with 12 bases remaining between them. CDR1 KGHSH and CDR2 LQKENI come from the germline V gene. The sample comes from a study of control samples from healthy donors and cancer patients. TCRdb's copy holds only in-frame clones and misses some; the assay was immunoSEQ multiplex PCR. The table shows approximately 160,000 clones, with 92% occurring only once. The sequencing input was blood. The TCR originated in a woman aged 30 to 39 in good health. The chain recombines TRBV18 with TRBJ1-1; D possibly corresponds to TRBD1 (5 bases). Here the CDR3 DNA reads TGTGCCAGCTCACCACCTTTAGGGACCGCCACTGAAGCTTTCTTT. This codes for CASSPPLGTATEAFF.